Presented here are 21 T cell receptor beta chains from one specimen sequenced in a study of blood T cells in healthy people across ages. It was with a sample-barcoded 5' primer and a J-beta primer mix that a second PCR of about 7 to 12 cycles was run. TCRdb reanalysed the 5' RACE reads using MiXCR and keeps one entry per CDR3 protein. The sample yields 550,000 to 600,000 distinct CDR3 sequences, 40% to 50% seen once. Sequences were obtained from blood. The receptors shown here come from an elderly man in good health.

This chain links TRBV7-9 with TRBJ1-1, with 8 bases lining up with TRBD1. The CDR3 extends over 15 amino acids. With 0 bases clipped from V and 3 bases from J, the junction kept 3 bases outside the gene matches. Germline values: CDR1 SEHNR, CDR2 FQNEAQ (reference sequence). The CDR3 loop is CASSLAGRGHTEAFF. CDR3 coding DNA: TGTGCCAGCAGCTTAGCGGGCAGGGGGCACACTGAAGCTTTCTTT.

The chain links TRBV20-1 to TRBJ1-1, with D tentatively TRBD1 (5 bases). The CDR3 loop spans 13 amino acids. CDR1 is DFQATT, CDR2 SNEGSKA, per germline (reference sequence). Trimming removed 6 bases at V and 5 bases at J, with 16 bases between. This CDR3 is CSAGAGRGTEAFF. The CDR3 DNA reads TGCAGTGCCGGGGCGGGGCGGGGAACTGAAGCTTTCTTT.

This clonotype was recorded only once. V gene TRBV9 combines with J gene TRBJ1-2; D call uncertain. CDR1 and CDR2 from the germline V gene are SGDLS and YYNGEE. The CDR3 contains 13 residues. Trimming shortened V by 3 bases and J by 8 bases, and 14 bases separated the two germline ends. The CDR3 bases are TGTGCCAGCAGCGCAACCCCCCCCCGGGGCTACACCTTC. Translated: CASSATPPRGYTF.

The V gene is TRBV6-5, the J gene TRBJ2-4; D unresolved. V shed 2 bases and J shed 8 bases, with 16 bases lying between them. Germline V gene sequence: CDR1 MNHEY, CDR2 SVGAGI. CDR3 length: 15 residues. DNA of the CDR3: TGTGCCAGCAGTTACGTATCGGGTAATGGATACATTCAGTACTTC. Its translation is CASSYVSGNGYIQYF.

The V gene is TRBV5-4, the J gene TRBJ2-4; D uncertain. The better agreement between TRBJ2-7 and the DNA end casts doubt on the J call. CDR1 and CDR2 (germline): SGHNT, YYREEE (reference sequence). The length of the CDR3 is 13 residues. The CDR3 loop is CASSSATGYEQYF. CDR3 bases: TGTGCCAGCAGCTCTGCGACGGGTTACGAGCAGTACTTC.

This clonotype was detected a few times. The chain employs TRBV6-6 and TRBJ1-2, with D possibly matching TRBD1 (5 bases). The CDR3 consists of 15 residues. Germline CDR1 and CDR2: MNHNY and SVGAGI (reference sequence). V lost 5 bases and J lost 4, with 17 bases in between. The CDR3 loop is CASSPNLARGYGYTF. The CDR3 DNA sequence: TGTGCCAGCAGTCCAAACCTGGCGAGGGGCTATGGCTACACCTTC.

The chain joins TRBV7-3 to TRBJ1-2; 11 positions agree with TRBD1. Per the germline V gene, CDR1 is SGHTA and CDR2 is FQGTGA. CDR3 length: 16 amino acids. With 1 base clipped from V and 8 bases from J, the junction kept 9 bases outside the gene matches. The DNA of the CDR3 is TGTGCCAGCAGCTTAATGGGACAGGGGGGTTCGGGAGGCTACACCTTC. It translates to CASSLMGQGGSGGYTF.

For the CDR3, the DNA is TGTGCTAGTGTCGACTCTAACTATGGCTACACCTTC. This sequence encodes CASVDSNYGYTF. The chain joins TRBV12-5 to TRBJ1-2, with unresolved D. Germline-derived CDR1 and CDR2 are LGHNT and FRNRAP. Trimming took off 7 bases at V and 0 bases at J, with 6 bases between the two ends. This CDR3 comprises 12 residues.

The V and J genes are TRBV20-1 and TRBJ2-5; 7 nucleotides align to TRBD2. The better agreement between TRBJ2-1 and the DNA end casts doubt on the J call. Germline-derived CDR1 and CDR2 are DFQATT and SNEGSKA (reference sequence). This CDR3 spans 15 amino acids. The CDR3 loop is CSAGGLAEPQETQFF. CDR3 nucleotides: TGCAGTGCCGGAGGGCTAGCGGAGCCCCAAGAGACCCAGTTCTTC.

The chain recombines TRBV9 with TRBJ2-1; D gene ambiguous. V lost 1 base and J 0 bases, leaving 8 bases between the germline ends. Germline V gives CDR1 SGDLS, CDR2 YYNGEE. The CDR3 has 15 residues. The CDR3 spells CASSVTPDSYNEQFF. Here the CDR3 DNA reads TGTGCCAGCAGCGTAACCCCCGACTCCTACAATGAGCAGTTCTTC.

The CDR3 protein is CASSEALSSGAYNEQFF. In nucleotides, the CDR3 is TGTGCCAGCAGTGAAGCGCTGAGTAGCGGGGCGTACAATGAGCAGTTCTTC. The chain is built from TRBV2 and TRBJ2-1, with 8 bases aligning to TRBD2. The germline CDR1 and CDR2 sequences are SNHLY and FYNNEI. J gave up 4 bases and V 0 bases, and 8 bases lay outside the gene matches. The CDR3 runs 17 residues.

The genes are TRBV27 and TRBJ2-3; 10 bases fit TRBD2. The length of the CDR3 is 17 residues. Germline values: CDR1 MNHEY, CDR2 SMNVEV (reference sequence). The ends lost 4 bases at V and 4 bases at J; junction bases unmatched: 11. The CDR3: CASSSPTSGMAADTQYF. The CDR3, as DNA: TGTGCCAGCAGTTCGCCCACTAGCGGGATGGCCGCAGATACGCAGTATTTT.

This chain joins TRBV2 and TRBJ2-1; 10 bases map to TRBD2. This CDR3 contains 16 residues. The germline V gene has CDR1 SNHLY and CDR2 FYNNEI. With 6 bases clipped from V and 4 bases from J, the junction kept 9 bases outside the gene matches. Written as DNA, the CDR3 is TGTGCCAGCAGATCACCGGGACTAGCGCTTTACAATGAGCAGTTCTTC. Its protein product is CASRSPGLALYNEQFF.

This chain's CDR3 is CASSLKLAGVRNEQFF. In DNA, the CDR3 is TGTGCCAGCAGCTTAAAACTAGCGGGAGTCAGGAATGAGCAGTTCTTC. The chain carries TRBV7-2 and TRBJ2-1; TRBD2 agrees at 11 bases. The CDR3 is 16 residues long. Germline-derived CDR1 and CDR2 are SGHTA and FQGNSA. V shed 2 bases and J 7 bases; nucleotides not matched to a gene: 7. The full variable domain, completed using reference TRBV7-2 and TRBJ2-1, is GAGVSQSPSNKVTEKGKDVELRCDPISGHTALYWYRQSLGQGLEFLIYFQGNSAPDKSGLPSDRFSAERTGGSVSTLTIQRTQQEDSAVYLCASSLKLAGVRNEQFFGPGTRLTVL.

A single count supports this clonotype. The CDR3 DNA is TGTGCCAGCAGCACCAGGGACAGGGCCCTGACAGATACGCAGTATTTT. As protein: CASSTRDRALTDTQYF. This rearrangement joins TRBV7-2 to TRBJ2-3, with TRBD1 matching 9 bases. From germline, CDR1 is SGHTA and CDR2 FQGNSA. The CDR3 extends over 16 amino acids. Losses at the gene ends were 5 bases for V and 3 bases for J; bases not matched to a gene: 9.

This clonotype occurred many times. V and J are TRBV7-9 and TRBJ2-1; D tentatively fits TRBD1 or TRBD2 (5 bases each). This CDR3 spans 14 amino acids. Per the germline V gene, CDR1 is SEHNR and CDR2 is FQNEAQ (reference sequence). Trimming removed 2 bases from V and 8 bases from J, with 13 bases in between. CDR3 loop: CASSLSGLGYEQFF. In DNA form, the CDR3 reads TGTGCCAGCAGCTTATCGGGGCTTGGGTATGAGCAGTTCTTC.

The genes are TRBV27 and TRBJ2-7; the D gene is possibly TRBD1 (6 bases). The germline V and J ends were trimmed by 5 bases and 2 bases, with 16 bases remaining between them. This CDR3 region has 15 residues. Per germline, CDR1 MNHEY and CDR2 SMNVEV (reference sequence). Written as DNA, the CDR3 is TGTGCCAGCAGTCCGACGGGACACGCCACCTACGAGCAGTACTTC. Translating it yields CASSPTGHATYEQYF.

This chain joins TRBV12-3 or TRBV12-4 and TRBJ1-2; D unresolved. Trimming removed 3 bases from V and 4 bases from J, with 12 bases in between. The CDR3 length is 14 residues. The CDR3 bases are TGTGCCAGCAGTTTCAAGTGGTTGCCCTATGGCTACACCTTC. It codes for CASSFKWLPYGYTF.

The V and J genes are TRBV27 and TRBJ1-2; the D gene is possibly TRBD1 (6 bases). Germline-derived CDR1 and CDR2 are MNHEY and SMNVEV (reference sequence). Trimming removed 5 bases at V and 7 bases at J, with 17 bases between. This CDR3 contains 14 residues. CDR3 coding DNA: TGTGCCAGCAGTGTAAGGTCGGGGGCCAGTGGCTACACCTTC. Amino acid sequence: CASSVRSGASGYTF.

The chain joins TRBV27 to TRBJ2-7; TRBD2 might be the D (6 bases). V shed 6 bases and J shed 2 bases, with 17 bases lying between them. Germline lookup yields CDR1 MNHEY and CDR2 SMNVEV (reference sequence). The CDR3 contains 15 residues. CDR3 in DNA: TGTGCCAGCAGCTTTCGCCGGGAGCAAGCCTACGAGCAGTACTTC. This gives the protein CASSFRREQAYEQYF.

The chain uses TRBV6-6 and TRBJ1-2; D not certain. Per germline, CDR1 MNHNY and CDR2 SVGAGI (reference sequence). CDR3 size: 14 residues. V shed 6 bases and J shed 4 bases, with 15 bases lying between them. In DNA, the CDR3 is TGTGCCAGCAGCCGGGCCTGGGGAGGCTATGGCTACACCTTC. As protein: CASSRAWGGYGYTF.